The 7 T cell receptor beta chains below come from one sample, sequenced in a study of Ad26.COV2.S vaccination and SARS-CoV-2 variants. Produced via immunoSEQ multiplex PCR; TCRdb's table is partial and in-frame only. The sample consists of roughly 350,000 clones, roughly 90% of them appearing once. Specified treatment: 15 to 20 received Ad26.COV2.S at low or high dose, single or two shots; 5 received placebo; per-sample allocation not given. Repertoires come from day 63 after the first vaccine or placebo injection. Sequencing was performed on peripheral blood, taken in a trial of Ad26.COV2.S vaccine versus placebo. The receptor source for this set is a person aged 18-65 years who received the Ad26.COV2.S COVID-19 vaccine or a placebo.

The chain recombines TRBV7-2 with TRBJ1-4, with 8 bases that match TRBD1. The germline CDR1 and CDR2 sequences are SGHTA and FQGNSA. CDR3 size: 15 residues. Losses at the gene ends were 5 bases for V and 7 bases for J; bases not matched to a gene: 9. The CDR3 is CASSPTGVRGEKLFF. CDR3 bases: TGTGCCAGCAGCCCGACAGGGGTACGAGGTGAAAAACTGTTTTTT.

J is TRBJ1-5 and V is TRBV5-6; D might be TRBD1 (5 bases). V lost 5 bases and J lost 3, with 12 bases in between. Germline CDR1 reads SGHDT; CDR2 reads YYEEEE. This CDR3 is built from 14 residues. The CDR3 DNA reads TGTGCCAGCAGTTATCAGGGAAACAATCAGCCCCAGCATTTT. Translated, it gives CASSYQGNNQPQHF. The variable domain in full, with the rest retrieved from reference TRBV5-6 and TRBJ1-5, is DAGVTQSPTHLIKTRGQQVTLRCSPKSGHDTVSWYQQALGQGPQFIFQYYEEEERQRGNFPDRFSGHQFPNYSSELNVNALLLGDSALYLCASSYQGNNQPQHFGDGTRLSIL.

This clone appeared a few times. V gene TRBV5-1 combines with J gene TRBJ1-1; D may be TRBD1 (5 bases). Germline V gene data show CDR1 as SGHRS and CDR2 as YFSETQ. This CDR3 contains 14 residues. V lost 0 bases and J lost 2, with 8 bases in between. The chain's CDR3 is CASSLDQGNTEAFF. The CDR3 bases are TGCGCCAGCAGCTTGGATCAGGGCAACACTGAAGCTTTCTTT. The complete variable domain, with remaining parts taken from reference TRBV5-1 and TRBJ1-1, reads KAGVTQTPRYLIKTRGQQVTLSCSPISGHRSVSWYQQTPGQGLQFLFEYFSETQRNKGNFPGRFSGRQFSNSRSEMNVSTLELGDSALYLCASSLDQGNTEAFFGQGTRLTVV.

The J gene is TRBJ1-4, the V gene TRBV5-4; the D gene is possibly TRBD1 (6 bases). The germline V gene encodes CDR1 SGHNT and CDR2 YYREEE (reference sequence). V gave up 3 bases and J gave up 5 bases, with 14 bases separating them. CDR3 length equals 15 residues. DNA for the CDR3: TGTGCCAGCAGCTCGGGAGACAGGAAGAATGAAAAACTGTTTTTT. Translation: CASSSGDRKNEKLFF.

Comment on this clone: The sample carries other DNA sequences with the same CDR3. The V and J genes are TRBV9 and TRBJ2-4; 8 positions agree with TRBD2. Germline V gene sequence: CDR1 SGDLS, CDR2 YYNGEE. V shed 1 base, J shed 1 base, and the junction held 4 bases outside the gene matches. There are 16 residues in the CDR3. The CDR3 DNA reads TGTGCCAGCAGCGTAACTGGCGGGGGGGCCAAAAACATTCAGTACTTC. This codes for CASSVTGGGAKNIQYF.

The J gene is TRBJ1-2, the V gene TRBV5-4; D gene uncertain. The CDR3 covers 16 residues. Germline loops: CDR1 SGHNT, CDR2 YYREEE (reference sequence). The ends were cut back, 0 bases at V and 8 bases at J, with 20 bases in the middle. This chain's CDR3 is CASSLASELTRQGYTF. The CDR3 DNA reads TGTGCCAGCAGCTTGGCCTCCGAGTTGACCCGACAAGGCTACACCTTC.

The chain joins TRBV6-1 to TRBJ1-2, with D uncertain. V was trimmed by 1 base and J by 3 bases, leaving 9 bases between them. Germline CDR1 and CDR2: MNHNS and SASEGT. This CDR3 contains 14 residues. DNA for the CDR3: TGTGCCAGCAGTGAAGATCGGACGGACTATGGCTACACCTTC. It specifies CASSEDRTDYGYTF.